The sequence of this T cell receptor beta chain was determined in a study of cytomegalovirus exposure and HLA in healthy donors (dated by TCRdb to about 2017). Context from the whole study: A later analysis indicated that the 95 to 150 validation repertoires were generated on the platform also employed for the 700 or so repertoires of the first cohort. The study aimed to test whether cataloging public T cell receptors could reveal signatures of past pathogen exposure. High-throughput TCR immunosequencing, statistical association of individual TCRs with disease status, and machine learning were combined to predict cytomegalovirus infection status. Besides the first cohort of around 700 subjects, a separate validation cohort made up of some 110 different subjects was used. Study-level results and caveats: Cytomegalovirus status was reported to be diagnosed by the classifier with high specificity and sensitivity in both the original and validation cohorts. In a later analysis, TCRs clustered in the first cohort were found to also tend to co-occur in the approximately 120 validation repertoires, with approximately 95% of cluster scores above 0. According to the authors, the approach could potentially be generalized to other disease states and immunological phenotypes. A few of the identified cytomegalovirus-associated TCR beta chains were confirmed in vitro to be specific for cytomegalovirus antigens. In the study, around 150 TCR beta chains were listed as associated with cytomegalovirus. A later analysis lacked HLA typing for the validation cohort, so it scored co-occurrence in that cohort across all 110 or so repertoires. Most TCR sequences were observed very rarely across donors, whereas some public TCRs were present in many individuals.

Notes on this clone: The target of this receptor is not known. No per-base quality is available; no much larger clone lies one base away.

From its cysteine to its phenylalanine, the CDR3 spans 15 amino acids. The entry retains the CDR3 DNA only, 45 bases that are in frame from base 1. V lost 4 bases and J lost 0 bases, and the count of bases not matched to a germline gene is 5. Reading the germline V gene gives CDR1 SGDLS and CDR2 YYNGEE. The library was obtained by the immunoSEQ multiplex PCR assay. The authors' analysis ran thus. A statistical classification framework was built for diagnosing cytomegalovirus status from the catalog of TCR beta chain sequences. The table comes from immuneACCESS by way of TCRdb, which keeps in-frame sequences with V and J called. Part of the clones is missing from these tables; in studies checked, under half for an unresolved V gene and the rest for unknown reasons. V and J calls and clone size are copied from that table; D and trimming were computed from the DNA. The sample contains around 120,000 clones, around 90% of them found a single time. The top ten constitute about 1.9% of the sample.

Separate from the roughly 660-subject first cohort, the validation cohort of 90 to 150 subjects was the group to which the donors belonged. Sequenced sample: PBMCs. The chain is encoded by TRBV9 joined to TRBJ2-7; TRBD1 matches 9 bases in the middle. This TCR was sampled from a woman in her late teens or twenties in good health and CMV-seronegative. The bases are TGTGCCAGCAGCCAGGGACAGGGCCCCTCCTACGAGCAGTACTTC. Translated, it reads CASSQGQGPSYEQYF.